This TCR beta chain emerged from a study of blood T cell repertoires in COVID-19 (dated by TCRdb to between 2020 and 2021). In the study overall: Collaborator samples came from the United States, Italy and Spain and covered acute and convalescent phases of COVID-19. Deeply sampled blood TCRbeta repertoires from subjects exposed to, actively infected with, or recovered from COVID-19 were included in the dataset. The repertoires were released in a freely available public database intended as a resource for research on the immune response to SARS-CoV-2. The prospective study material was composed of cDNA or gDNA derived from T cells, B-cell-depleted T cells, or PBMCs. The sample metadata nearly always contained a de-identified subject ID, COVID-19 status, age in years and sex. Samples were obtained from the ongoing ImmuneRACE study (first 160 participants) and from some 1,300 subjects provided by 6 global collaborators. Where available, HLA class I and class II types were taken from metadata supplied by the sample provider and were not determined by assay-based typing. Broad study findings and their caveats: Clinical and demographic metadata were provided uncurated, with the amount varying by source and participant.

Notes on this clone: Its target antigen remains unknown. No quality values exist for individual bases; no much larger clone is one base distant.

Measured from the cysteine to the phenylalanine, the CDR3 is 14 residues long. The CDR3 DNA has 42 bases and is translated from base 1. V drops 1 base and J drops 9 bases, leaving 13 bases in between. CDR1 and CDR2, per the germline V gene (reference sequence), are LGHDT and YNNKEL. The collaborating institutions used their own protocols to collect whole blood in K2EDTA tubes. For TCRbeta analysis, collaborators shipped samples as frozen whole blood, isolated PBMCs, or DNA extracted from either of those sample types. TCRbeta CDR3 regions were amplified from genomic DNA using the immunoSEQ Assay, a bias-controlled multiplex PCR. As for the original processing: The number of nucleated cells in each sample was estimated by amplification of reference gene primers within the assay. To quantify the absolute abundance of each unique TCRbeta CDR3 rearrangement, sequence reads were collapsed and filtered. For each sample, productive Simpson clonality was calculated as the square root of Simpson's diversity index over productive rearrangements. In TCRdb, the immuneACCESS table is reduced to in-frame sequences with V and J assigned. These tables do not hold every clone; where another copy was compared, an unresolved V gene accounts for under half, and the others remain unexplained. V and J calls and clone size are as listed in that table; D and trimming were resolved from the DNA. In all, the sample holds some 300,000 clones, and more than 75% of those were seen once. The top ten clonotypes cover 1% to 1.5% of the sample.

The rearrangement combines TRBV3-1 (or the pseudogene TRBV3-2) with TRBJ1-3; TRBD1 could be the D gene, as 5 bases match. This sequence was found in a man aged 70 or older with acute or convalescent COVID-19. Material for sequencing was peripheral blood. The nucleotide sequence is given as TGTGCCAGCAGCCAAGTTCCAGGTCAGGGCACCATATATTTT. Translated, this gives CASSQVPGQGTIYF.